Reported below is one T cell receptor beta chain. Its cognate antigen is unknown. TCRdb keeps only in-frame clones here, not all; method: immunoSEQ multiplex PCR. The sample records fewer than 120,000 clones, roughly 93% being singletons. Per the germline V gene, CDR1 is MNHEY and CDR2 is SMNVEV (reference sequence). The CDR3 extends over 14 amino acids. Trimming removed 4 bases at V and 0 bases at J, with 4 bases between. This entry belongs to a study of graft-versus-host responses after intestinal transplantation. Turning to the study itself: Anti-thymocyte globulin induction was given to all recipients, followed by tacrolimus and steroids for 2 to 3 years.

Findings and caveats of the study: Some GvH clones appeared in ileal mucosa or blood before recipient bone marrow.

Sequencing was performed on unstimulated CD8+ T cells sorted from spleen or lymph node cells, taken before intestinal transplant. This TCR derives from a human donor who received an intestinal transplant. V is TRBV27 and J is TRBJ2-6; no clear D. The chain's CDR3 is CASSWGSGANVLTF. As DNA, the CDR3 is TGTGCCAGCAGTTGGGGCTCTGGGGCCAACGTCCTGACTTTC.